This T cell receptor (beta chain) was sequenced for a study of tissue T cells after allogeneic stem cell transplantation. Overall study findings and caveats: Anatomically similar tissues had similar TCR repertoires within each patient.

TCRdb's copy holds only in-frame clones and misses some; the assay was immunoSEQ multiplex PCR. Among approximately 7,600 clones listed, about 51% were seen once. Time point of the sample: mouse harvest day 7 after allogeneic transplant. Each mouse received 10^7 T-cell-depleted marrow cells plus 10^6 splenic CD5+ T cells by tail vein. B6 (H2b) cells into BALB/c (H2d) mice; tissues taken at day 7 or 14. V was pared by 8 bases and J by 4 bases, with 7 bases between. CDR1 KGHPV and CDR2 FQNQEV come from the germline V gene (reference sequence). CDR3 length equals 11 residues. A note on this clone: Its specificity is not known. Gene names follow the mouse nomenclature. The CDR3 end falls 1 residue outside the read, so it is completed with the germline J gene.

The sequence was collected from a female BALB/c mouse given C57BL/6 T cells with graft-versus-host disease after an allogeneic hematopoietic cell transplant. The gene calls are TRBV26 and TRBJ2-4; the D is unclear. The specimen was gut tissue. CDR3 region: CASSTENTLYF. Partial CDR3 DNA: TGTGCCAGCTCCACAGAAAACACCTTGTAC.